A selection of T cell receptor beta chains follows, all from one sample in a study of blood T cell repertoires in COVID-19. Produced via immunoSEQ multiplex PCR; TCRdb's table is partial and in-frame only. The table shows more than 80,000 clones, with approximately 80% occurring only once. What was sequenced was peripheral blood. The receptors derive from a woman aged 60-75 years with acute or convalescent COVID-19. Each CDR3 is given with its conserved first and last residue. Each record gives: clone size, D gene, J gene, V gene, CDR3 DNA, CDR3 protein. D genes are given only for firm matches. Clone size is stated in some rows and not others, as once, few, many or a class when expanded.

clone size: -
D gene: TRBD2
J gene: TRBJ2-5
V gene: TRBV11-3
CDR3 DNA: TGTGCCAGCAGCGACCGGACTAGCGGGGAAGAGACCCAGTACTTC
CDR3 protein: CASSDRTSGEETQYF

clone size: -
D gene: -
J gene: TRBJ1-1
V gene: TRBV18
CDR3 DNA: TGTGCCAGCTCGCAGGGGACAATCTCGAACACTGAAGCTTTCTTT
CDR3 protein: CASSQGTISNTEAFF

clone size: once
D gene: -
J gene: TRBJ1-3
V gene: TRBV12-3/TRBV12-4
CDR3 DNA: TGTGCCAGCAGTCCCTTCTACGACACCATATATTTT
CDR3 protein: CASSPFYDTIYF

clone size: -
D gene: -
J gene: TRBJ2-2
V gene: TRBV23-1
CDR3 DNA: TGCGCCAGCAGTCAAATTCCTGAAGAGGACAGAAACACCGGGGAGCTGTTTTTT
CDR3 protein: CASSQIPEEDRNTGELFF

clone size: -
D gene: -
J gene: TRBJ2-7
V gene: TRBV5-1
CDR3 DNA: TGCGCCAGCAGCTTGGTGGACAGCTACGAGCAGTACTTC
CDR3 protein: CASSLVDSYEQYF

clone size: -
D gene: -
J gene: TRBJ2-3
V gene: TRBV27
CDR3 DNA: TGTGCCAGCAGTTTTGACAGCCGGGGCACAGATACGCAGTATTTT
CDR3 protein: CASSFDSRGTDTQYF

clone size: once
D gene: -
J gene: TRBJ1-1
V gene: TRBV12-3/TRBV12-4
CDR3 DNA: TGTGCCAGCAGTTTTCAGGGAACTGAAGCTTTCTTT
CDR3 protein: CASSFQGTEAFF

clone size: -
D gene: -
J gene: TRBJ2-7
V gene: TRBV6-4
CDR3 DNA: TGTGCCAGCAATAGTTGGACTCGAAGCTCCTACGAGCAGTACTTC
CDR3 protein: CASNSWTRSSYEQYF

clone size: few
D gene: TRBD1
J gene: TRBJ1-2
V gene: TRBV19
CDR3 DNA: TGTGCCAGATACTTGGACAGGTACGGTGGCTACACCTTC
CDR3 protein: CARYLDRYGGYTF

clone size: -
D gene: -
J gene: TRBJ1-2
V gene: TRBV4-2
CDR3 DNA: TGTGCCAGCAGCCAAGATAGGCAGGGTCATGGCTACACCTTC
CDR3 protein: CASSQDRQGHGYTF

clone size: -
D gene: -
J gene: TRBJ2-3
V gene: TRBV9
CDR3 DNA: TGTGCCAGCAGCGTAGCTAGCGGCACAGATACGCAGTATTTT
CDR3 protein: CASSVASGTDTQYF

clone size: -
D gene: -
J gene: TRBJ1-5
V gene: TRBV5-5
CDR3 DNA: TGTGCCAGCAGCCCTGCGGGGGACAATCAGCCCCAGCATTTT
CDR3 protein: CASSPAGDNQPQHF

clone size: -
D gene: -
J gene: TRBJ1-1
V gene: TRBV18
CDR3 DNA: TGTGCCAGCTCACCCGGCAGGGCTGAAACTGAAGCTTTCTTT
CDR3 protein: CASSPGRAETEAFF

clone size: few
D gene: -
J gene: TRBJ1-3
V gene: TRBV14
CDR3 DNA: TGTGCCAGCAGCCAAGTGACAGTCGGAAACACCATATATTTT
CDR3 protein: CASSQVTVGNTIYF

clone size: once
D gene: TRBD1
J gene: TRBJ1-4
V gene: TRBV3-1/TRBV3-2
CDR3 DNA: TGTGCCAGCAGCCAGACAGGGGCGGATGAAAAACTGTTTTTT
CDR3 protein: CASSQTGADEKLFF

clone size: -
D gene: -
J gene: TRBJ2-5
V gene: TRBV7-2
CDR3 DNA: TGTGCCAGCAGCTTAGATCCAGGGGCGGCGACCCAGTACTTC
CDR3 protein: CASSLDPGAATQYF

clone size: -
D gene: -
J gene: TRBJ1-6
V gene: TRBV5-1
CDR3 DNA: TGCGCCAGCAGCTTGTCCGGGGTTTCGGATTCACCCCTCCACTTT
CDR3 protein: CASSLSGVSDSPLHF

clone size: -
D gene: -
J gene: TRBJ2-1
V gene: TRBV9
CDR3 DNA: TGTGCCAGCAGCGCACAGGGTTCCTCCAGCAATGAGCAGTTCTTC
CDR3 protein: CASSAQGSSSNEQFF

clone size: few
D gene: TRBD1
J gene: TRBJ1-1
V gene: TRBV3-1/TRBV3-2
CDR3 DNA: TGTGCCAGCAGCCAAGGGACAGGGGGCTTTGAAGCTTTCTTT
CDR3 protein: CASSQGTGGFEAFF

clone size: once
D gene: TRBD2
J gene: TRBJ2-1
V gene: TRBV18
CDR3 DNA: TGTGCCAGCTCACCATCAGAGGGAGGGGATGAGCAGTTCTTC
CDR3 protein: CASSPSEGGDEQFF

clone size: -
D gene: -
J gene: TRBJ1-2
V gene: TRBV5-1
CDR3 DNA: TGCGCCAGCGGGGACACCTACTATGGCTACACCTTC
CDR3 protein: CASGDTYYGYTF

clone size: -
D gene: TRBD2
J gene: TRBJ2-3
V gene: TRBV2
CDR3 DNA: TGTGCCAGCAGTGGGCTAGCGGGGGGACTTAGCACAGATACGCAGTATTTT
CDR3 protein: CASSGLAGGLSTDTQYF

clone size: -
D gene: TRBD2
J gene: TRBJ2-4
V gene: TRBV28
CDR3 DNA: TGTGCCAGCAGTTTTGGGGGGGAGGTCAAAAACATTCAGTACTTC
CDR3 protein: CASSFGGEVKNIQYF

clone size: -
D gene: TRBD1
J gene: TRBJ2-2
V gene: TRBV27
CDR3 DNA: TGTGCCAGCAGGCCAACCGGGACAGGGAAGCTGTTTTTT
CDR3 protein: CASRPTGTGKLFF

clone size: once
D gene: TRBD1
J gene: TRBJ1-2
V gene: TRBV7-9
CDR3 DNA: TGTGCCAGCAGCTTGGCGGACAGGGGATTTCTCTATGGCTACACCTTC
CDR3 protein: CASSLADRGFLYGYTF

clone size: few
D gene: -
J gene: TRBJ1-3
V gene: TRBV7-3
CDR3 DNA: TGTGCCAGCAGCATGTCGGGGTCCGGAAACACCATATATTTT
CDR3 protein: CASSMSGSGNTIYF

clone size: -
D gene: -
J gene: TRBJ1-4
V gene: TRBV28
CDR3 DNA: TGTGCCAGCAGTTTCGGCGGGGCAACTAATGAAAAACTGTTTTTT
CDR3 protein: CASSFGGATNEKLFF

clone size: -
D gene: TRBD1
J gene: TRBJ1-4
V gene: TRBV6-5
CDR3 DNA: TGTGCCAGCAGGGACAGGAAGGGGCTAAAACTGTTTTTT
CDR3 protein: CASRDRKGLKLFF

clone size: -
D gene: -
J gene: TRBJ1-5
V gene: TRBV2
CDR3 DNA: TGTGCCAGCAGTGAATTGGTTCGGGATCAGCCCCAGCATTTT
CDR3 protein: CASSELVRDQPQHF

clone size: -
D gene: TRBD2
J gene: TRBJ2-2
V gene: TRBV5-1
CDR3 DNA: TGCGCCAGCAGCTTACTAGCGGGAGGTAACACCGGGGAGCTGTTTTTT
CDR3 protein: CASSLLAGGNTGELFF

clone size: once
D gene: -
J gene: TRBJ1-1
V gene: TRBV27
CDR3 DNA: TGTGCCAGCAGTTTATGGGCCGGACAAAAAAACACTGAAGCTTTCTTT
CDR3 protein: CASSLWAGQKNTEAFF

clone size: -
D gene: TRBD1
J gene: TRBJ1-3
V gene: TRBV6-1
CDR3 DNA: TGTGCCAGCAGTGAGCCACATCCAGGGGGAGGTAGTGGAAACACCATATATTTT
CDR3 protein: CASSEPHPGGGSGNTIYF

clone size: -
D gene: -
J gene: TRBJ2-5
V gene: TRBV7-2
CDR3 DNA: TGTGCCAGCAGCCTGGGGGGAACCCAAGAGACCCAGTACTTC
CDR3 protein: CASSLGGTQETQYF

clone size: -
D gene: TRBD2
J gene: TRBJ2-3
V gene: TRBV10-3
CDR3 DNA: TGTGCCATCAGACCCGGGGGGGCAGATAGGACAGATACGCAGTATTTT
CDR3 protein: CAIRPGGADRTDTQYF

clone size: -
D gene: -
J gene: TRBJ1-5
V gene: TRBV19
CDR3 DNA: TGTGCCAGTAGTATTCAGGCTCAGCCCCAGCATTTT
CDR3 protein: CASSIQAQPQHF

clone size: -
D gene: TRBD1
J gene: TRBJ2-5
V gene: TRBV6-5
CDR3 DNA: TGTGCCAGCAGACCCGGGACAGGGGAAGAGACCCAGTACTTC
CDR3 protein: CASRPGTGEETQYF

clone size: -
D gene: TRBD1
J gene: TRBJ2-3
V gene: TRBV6-5
CDR3 DNA: TGTGCCAGCATTGGACAGGTATACTCCGATACGCAGTATTTT
CDR3 protein: CASIGQVYSDTQYF

clone size: -
D gene: TRBD1
J gene: TRBJ2-7
V gene: TRBV7-9
CDR3 DNA: TGTGCCAGCAGCTTCACGCACAGGGGGAATTACGAGCAGTACTTC
CDR3 protein: CASSFTHRGNYEQYF

clone size: -
D gene: TRBD2
J gene: TRBJ2-1
V gene: TRBV6-5
CDR3 DNA: TGTGCCAGCATTAAAGTCCGGGGAGGGGACAATGAGCAGTTCTTC
CDR3 protein: CASIKVRGGDNEQFF

clone size: -
D gene: -
J gene: TRBJ2-7
V gene: TRBV4-2
CDR3 DNA: TGTGCCAGCAGCCAAGATTACAGGGCGAGCTCCTACGAGCAGTACTTC
CDR3 protein: CASSQDYRASSYEQYF

clone size: -
D gene: TRBD1
J gene: TRBJ1-4
V gene: TRBV6-5
CDR3 DNA: TGTGCCAGCAGTTTGGACAGGGGTTGGGAAAAACTGTTTTTT
CDR3 protein: CASSLDRGWEKLFF

clone size: -
D gene: TRBD1
J gene: TRBJ1-2
V gene: TRBV3-1/TRBV3-2
CDR3 DNA: TGTGCCAGCAGCCCGACCTCGGACAGGGTGGGTGGCTATGGCTACACCTTC
CDR3 protein: CASSPTSDRVGGYGYTF

clone size: -
D gene: -
J gene: TRBJ1-1
V gene: TRBV19
CDR3 DNA: TGTGCCAGTAGTATGGGTCAGGATCCCACTGAAGCTTTCTTT
CDR3 protein: CASSMGQDPTEAFF

clone size: -
D gene: -
J gene: TRBJ2-5
V gene: TRBV28
CDR3 DNA: TGTGCCAGCAGGTCGACAGCGGGTCAAGAGACCCAGTACTTC
CDR3 protein: CASRSTAGQETQYF

clone size: -
D gene: -
J gene: TRBJ2-2
V gene: TRBV28
CDR3 DNA: TGTGCCAGCTTTAGGGGGCTAGCGGGCACCGGGGAGCTGTTTTTT
CDR3 protein: CASFRGLAGTGELFF

clone size: few
D gene: TRBD1
J gene: TRBJ1-6
V gene: TRBV6-6
CDR3 DNA: TGTGCCAGCAGTCTTCCTAGATCCCGGGACAGTTATTCACCCCTCCACTTT
CDR3 protein: CASSLPRSRDSYSPLHF

clone size: -
D gene: -
J gene: TRBJ2-1
V gene: TRBV5-1
CDR3 DNA: TGCGCCAGCACCTCAGAATCCTCCTACAATGAGCAGTTCTTC
CDR3 protein: CASTSESSYNEQFF

clone size: once
D gene: -
J gene: TRBJ1-5
V gene: TRBV5-6
CDR3 DNA: TGTGCCAGCAGCTTGGCCGGGGGACTCCAGCCCCAGCATTTT
CDR3 protein: CASSLAGGLQPQHF

clone size: -
D gene: -
J gene: TRBJ1-1
V gene: TRBV5-6
CDR3 DNA: TGTGCCAGCAGCTTTTTAGCCAGACTGAACACTGAAGCTTTCTTT
CDR3 protein: CASSFLARLNTEAFF

clone size: -
D gene: -
J gene: TRBJ1-2
V gene: TRBV7-2
CDR3 DNA: TGTGCCACCATACAATACCCGGGGTTGAGTGGTCTTACTAACTATGGCTACACCTTC
CDR3 protein: CATIQYPGLSGLTNYGYTF

clone size: -
D gene: -
J gene: TRBJ1-1
V gene: TRBV3-1/TRBV3-2
CDR3 DNA: TGTGCCAGCAATCTGGGGGCAAACACTGAAGCTTTCTTT
CDR3 protein: CASNLGANTEAFF

clone size: few
D gene: -
J gene: TRBJ2-1
V gene: TRBV18
CDR3 DNA: TGTGCCAGCTCACCACGGGACATAGTTTCAAATGAGCAGTTCTTC
CDR3 protein: CASSPRDIVSNEQFF

clone size: -
D gene: -
J gene: TRBJ1-5
V gene: TRBV19
CDR3 DNA: TGTGCCAGTAGTACCTTCTTGACAGGCGACCGTAATCAGCCCCAGCATTTT
CDR3 protein: CASSTFLTGDRNQPQHF

clone size: -
D gene: -
J gene: TRBJ2-4
V gene: TRBV6-1
CDR3 DNA: TGTGCCAGCAGTGATGGACAGCTAGCCAAAAACATTCAGTACTTC
CDR3 protein: CASSDGQLAKNIQYF

clone size: -
D gene: -
J gene: TRBJ2-5
V gene: TRBV12-3/TRBV12-4
CDR3 DNA: TGTGCCAGCAACCTCGAGGGAGAGACCCAGTACTTC
CDR3 protein: CASNLEGETQYF

clone size: -
D gene: -
J gene: TRBJ1-5
V gene: TRBV7-8
CDR3 DNA: TGTGCCAGCAGCTGGCAGGGTCGCAATCAGCCCCAGCATTTT
CDR3 protein: CASSWQGRNQPQHF

clone size: -
D gene: -
J gene: TRBJ2-1
V gene: TRBV7-3
CDR3 DNA: TGTGCCAGCAGCCCGGGGAGAGATAACAATGAGCAGTTCTTC
CDR3 protein: CASSPGRDNNEQFF

clone size: -
D gene: TRBD1
J gene: TRBJ1-1
V gene: TRBV5-1
CDR3 DNA: TGCGCCAGCAGCCTTACAGGGGGCGGCACTGAAGCTTTCTTT
CDR3 protein: CASSLTGGGTEAFF

clone size: -
D gene: -
J gene: TRBJ1-5
V gene: TRBV6-5
CDR3 DNA: TGTGCCAGCAGTTACTCCTCAGGGGTAGGGGCCCAGCATTTT
CDR3 protein: CASSYSSGVGAQHF

clone size: -
D gene: TRBD2
J gene: TRBJ2-7
V gene: TRBV4-1
CDR3 DNA: TGCGCCAGCAGCAATTTAGGACTAGCGGGACGCCAAACCTACGAGCAGTACTTC
CDR3 protein: CASSNLGLAGRQTYEQYF